Below, 10 T cell receptor beta chains from the same sample are listed, as sequenced in a study of preoperative IRX-2 immunotherapy in early breast cancer. The treatment was: preoperative locoregional IRX-2 cytokine immunotherapy. TCRdb's copy holds only in-frame clones and misses some; the assay was immunoSEQ multiplex PCR. The sample includes over 35,000 clones, about 95% of them seen just once. This specimen consisted of tumor tissue, obtained after IRX-2 immunotherapy. These receptors came from a human donor with breast cancer.

The chain joins TRBV2 to TRBJ1-1; D perhaps matches TRBD1 (5 bases). Trimming pared 10 bases from V and 3 bases from J, leaving 15 bases between. The CDR3 is made up of 13 amino acids. The germline V gene has CDR1 SNHLY and CDR2 FYNNEI. CDR3 bases: TGTGCCAAGACTAGGGGCTCGGACACTGAAGCTTTCTTT. Its protein is CAKTRGSDTEAFF.

There are a few counts of this clone. The gene calls are TRBV9 and TRBJ1-2; D is unresolved. This CDR3 has 13 residues. Trimming removed 2 bases at V and 8 bases at J, with 13 bases between. Germline CDR1 reads SGDLS; CDR2 reads YYNGEE. This chain's CDR3 is CASSVHGDWGYTF. The CDR3 DNA follows: TGTGCCAGCAGCGTTCATGGGGATTGGGGCTACACCTTC.

The chain couples TRBV7-2 to TRBJ2-4; the D call may be TRBD1 or TRBD2 (7 bases each). Germline assignment: CDR1 SGHTA and CDR2 FQGNSA. CDR3 length: 19 residues. V lost 5 bases, J lost 0 bases, and 23 bases lay in between. This CDR3 reads CASSPTLQGGGRAKNIQYF. CDR3 coding DNA: TGTGCCAGCAGCCCGACACTGCAAGGGGGCGGGAGAGCCAAAAACATTCAGTACTTC.

Only a few counts were recorded for this clone. The V call is TRBV6-1, the J call TRBJ2-5; D is tentatively TRBD1 or TRBD2 (5 bases each). Trimming stripped 3 bases from V and 5 bases from J, with 7 bases between. Germline V gives CDR1 MNHNS, CDR2 SASEGT. The CDR3 is 12 amino acids. The CDR3 DNA reads as TGTGCCAGCAGTGATGAGGGGGAGACCCAGTACTTC. This codes for CASSDEGETQYF.

V and J are TRBV6-5 and TRBJ2-5; 9 bases are a match to TRBD1. CDR3 length: 15 residues. From germline, CDR1 is MNHEY and CDR2 SVGAGI. V was pared by 6 bases and J by 5 bases, with 10 bases of the junction left unmatched. The CDR3 protein is CASSPTWDREETQYF. The CDR3 DNA follows: TGTGCCAGCAGCCCAACATGGGACAGGGAGGAGACCCAGTACTTC.

The gene calls are TRBV9 and TRBJ2-5, with 12 bases lining up with TRBD1. Trimming cost V 4 bases and J 5 bases; bases outside gene matches: 9. Germline CDR1 SGDLS, CDR2 YYNGEE. The CDR3 runs to 16 residues. The CDR3 here is CASSHPGQGARETQYF. The CDR3 DNA is TGTGCCAGCAGCCACCCGGGACAGGGGGCTCGGGAGACCCAGTACTTC.

This chain connects TRBV6-5 to TRBJ1-5; unclear D gene. The V end was cut by 6 bases, the J end by 3 bases, with 15 bases between. Germline V gene lookup returns CDR1 MNHEY and CDR2 SVGAGI. The length of the CDR3 is 15 residues. CDR3 residues: CASRTGSGVNQPQHF. DNA of the CDR3: TGTGCCAGCAGAACGGGTTCCGGGGTCAATCAGCCCCAGCATTTT.

This clone appeared a few times. This chain links TRBV30 with TRBJ1-3; TRBD1 might be the D (6 bases). Germline V gene data show CDR1 as GTSNPN and CDR2 as SVGIG (reference sequence). The germline V and J ends were trimmed by 6 bases and 0 bases, with 9 bases remaining between them. This CDR3 is built from 13 residues. CDR3 sequence reads: CACHRVSGNTIYF. Here the CDR3 DNA reads TGTGCCTGCCACAGGGTCTCTGGAAACACCATATATTTT. Supplemented by reference TRBV30 and TRBJ1-3, the full variable domain reads SQTIHQWPATLVQPVGSPLSLECTVEGTSNPNLYWYRQAAGRGLQLLFYSVGIGQISSEVPQNLSASRPQDRQFILSSKKLLLSDSGFYLCACHRVSGNTIYFGEGSWLTVV.

This chain links TRBV2 with TRBJ2-7; D is unclear. This CDR3 spans 16 amino acids. The V gene's germline CDR1 is SNHLY and CDR2 FYNNEI. V lost 2 bases, J lost 0 bases, and 14 bases lay in between. This CDR3 reads CASSEIGWARSYEQYF. CDR3 coding DNA: TGTGCCAGCAGTGAAATCGGCTGGGCACGCTCCTACGAGCAGTACTTC.

The chain combines TRBV4-1 with TRBJ2-1; 12 bases are a match to TRBD2. Germline V gene data show CDR1 as MGHRA and CDR2 as YSYEKL. The CDR3 runs 15 residues. The V and J ends lost 7 bases and 4 bases, in that order; junction bases with no gene match: 5. The CDR3 spells CASNGGLAGYNEQFF. As DNA, the CDR3 is TGCGCCAGCAACGGCGGACTAGCGGGGTACAATGAGCAGTTCTTC.